Below are 21 T cell receptor beta chains sequenced from a single sample in a study of blood T cell repertoires in COVID-19. TCRdb's copy holds only in-frame clones and misses some; the assay was immunoSEQ multiplex PCR. The top ten hold around 3.5% of the sample, which has around 200,000 clones, around nine tenths seen once. Sequencing used peripheral blood. The receptors here all came from a young man with active or convalescent COVID-19.

The chain employs TRBV14 and TRBJ1-2, with D tentatively TRBD1 (6 bases). The V gene's germline CDR1 is SGHDN and CDR2 FVKESK. With 4 bases removed from V and 10 bases from J, the gap between germline ends came to 13 bases. This CDR3 has 12 amino acids. Here the CDR3 reads CASSRDTRDYTF. The CDR3 region has the DNA TGTGCCAGCAGCCGGGACACGAGAGACTACACCTTC.

The rearrangement joins TRBV6-6 to TRBJ1-1, with D perhaps matching TRBD1 (5 bases). Germline CDR1 MNHNY, CDR2 SVGAGI (reference sequence). V shed 6 bases and J shed 0 bases, with 11 bases lying between them. The CDR3 has 14 amino acids. In DNA form, the CDR3 reads TGTGCCAGCAGCCCCAGGGCCATGAACACTGAAGCTTTCTTT. It specifies CASSPRAMNTEAFF.

In DNA form, the CDR3 reads TGCAGCGTAGATATAGTACCAAATGAGCAGTTCTTC. Its translation is CSVDIVPNEQFF. The chain carries TRBV29-1 and TRBJ2-1; D is undetermined. The germline V gene encodes CDR1 SQVTM and CDR2 ANQGSEA. With 6 bases removed from V and 7 bases from J, the gap between germline ends came to 13 bases. The CDR3 length is 12 residues.

The J gene is TRBJ2-5, the V gene TRBV24-1; D might be TRBD2 (6 bases). Trimming took off 0 bases at V and 5 bases at J, with 18 bases between the two ends. Germline V gene sequence: CDR1 KGHDR, CDR2 SFDVKD. The CDR3 covers 17 residues. In DNA, the CDR3 is TGTGCCACCAGTGATTTGCATCGGATTAGCGGCCAGGAGACCCAGTACTTC. This codes for CATSDLHRISGQETQYF.

The chain carries TRBV19 and TRBJ1-2; D is undetermined. Trimming removed 5 bases from V and 7 bases from J, with 17 bases in between. Germline CDR1 is LNHDA and CDR2 is SQIVND (reference sequence). CDR3 length: 14 amino acids. The DNA of the CDR3 is TGTGCCAGTAGTGCACCCGGGGATTCGGCTGGCTACACCTTC. It encodes CASSAPGDSAGYTF.

The chain has TRBV28 and TRBJ1-6; a possible D gene is TRBD1 (6 bases). Trimming left V 5 bases short and J 10 bases short, with 9 bases between. In germline, CDR1 is MDHEN, CDR2 SYDVKM. The CDR3 is 12 amino acids. The chain's CDR3 is CASSVDRSPLHF. The CDR3 bases are TGTGCCAGCAGTGTGGACAGATCACCCCTCCACTTT.

CDR3 in DNA: TGCGCCAGCAGGGAACGGGGACCAGGACAGGGGGCGATCGGCTACACCTTC. Its translation: CASRERGPGQGAIGYTF. The V gene is TRBV5-1, the J gene TRBJ1-2; 11 bases line up with TRBD1. This CDR3 region has 17 residues. Germline V gene data show CDR1 as SGHRS and CDR2 as YFSETQ. With 5 bases clipped from V and 8 bases from J, the junction kept 17 bases outside the gene matches. Full variable domain (outside the CDR3, taken from reference TRBV5-1 and TRBJ1-2): KAGVTQTPRYLIKTRGQQVTLSCSPISGHRSVSWYQQTPGQGLQFLFEYFSETQRNKGNFPGRFSGRQFSNSRSEMNVSTLELGDSALYLCASRERGPGQGAIGYTFGSGTRLTVV.

V usage is TRBV6-1 and J usage is TRBJ1-2; TRBD1 matches at 7 bases. CDR3 length: 15 residues. The junction had 10 bases not matched to a gene; V was cut back by 7 bases and J by 2 bases. The V gene's germline CDR1 is MNHNS and CDR2 SASEGT. CDR3 sequence (DNA): TGTGCCAGCAACCGACAGGGTTCGATAAACTATGGCTACACCTTC. Translating it yields CASNRQGSINYGYTF.

The V gene is TRBV14, the J gene TRBJ2-3; D is unclear. This CDR3 spans 16 amino acids. V was trimmed by 8 bases and J by 3 bases, leaving 21 bases between them. Per germline, CDR1 SGHDN and CDR2 FVKESK. Written as DNA, the CDR3 is TGTGCCAGCCAACTTCTGACTTCTCCCGTAACAGATACGCAGTATTTT. Translating gives CASQLLTSPVTDTQYF.

The rearrangement links TRBV7-9 to TRBJ1-6, with TRBD1 matching 7 bases. Germline V gene data show CDR1 as SEHNR and CDR2 as FQNEAQ (reference sequence). There are 15 residues in the CDR3. V was clipped by 5 bases and J by 6 bases; unmatched bases: 7. In DNA, the CDR3 is TGTGCCAGCAGCCCCCGATCAGGGGGTAATTCACCCCTCCACTTT. As protein: CASSPRSGGNSPLHF.

The chain combines TRBV29-1 with TRBJ2-2, with D possibly TRBD2 on 6 matching bases. V was trimmed by 3 bases and J by 4 bases, leaving 15 bases between them. The CDR3 runs to 15 residues. CDR1 is SQVTM and CDR2 is ANQGSEA in the germline V gene. This CDR3 reads CSVEIPDYPTGELFF. The CDR3 region has the DNA TGCAGCGTTGAGATCCCGGACTACCCCACCGGGGAGCTGTTTTTT.

This chain joins TRBV5-6 and TRBJ1-5; D not resolved. Germline-derived CDR1 and CDR2 are SGHDT and YYEEEE. This CDR3 contains 13 residues. V was cut by 2 bases and J by 2 bases, with 5 bases left in between. The CDR3 reads CASSLLGNQPQHF. The CDR3 coding sequence is TGTGCCAGCAGCTTACTAGGCAATCAGCCCCAGCATTTT.

The V call is TRBV6-2 or TRBV6-3, the J call TRBJ2-3, with D possibly being TRBD2 (5 bases). This CDR3 spans 14 amino acids. Germline CDR1 and CDR2: MNHEY and SVGEGT. Trimming cost V 6 bases and J 8 bases, with 18 bases left between them. The CDR3 DNA reads as TGTGCCAGCAGCCAGAGCTCAGGAGGTGGTACGCAGTATTTT. Translation: CASSQSSGGGTQYF.

J is TRBJ2-5 and V is TRBV24-1; 7 bases are a match to TRBD1. The germline V gene has CDR1 KGHDR and CDR2 SFDVKD. The ends lost 4 bases at V and 2 bases at J; junction bases unmatched: 6. The length of the CDR3 is 15 residues. In DNA form, the CDR3 reads TGTGCCACCAGTGACTCTGGCAGGGGGCAAGAGACCCAGTACTTC. This sequence encodes CATSDSGRGQETQYF.

The gene calls are TRBV6-5 and TRBJ1-4, with D tentatively TRBD1 (6 bases). This CDR3 has 14 residues. Germline-derived CDR1 and CDR2 are MNHEY and SVGAGI. Trimming stripped 5 bases from V and 3 bases from J, with 10 bases between. In DNA, the CDR3 is TGTGCCAGCAGTAGGACAGCCTCTAATGAAAAACTGTTTTTT. The encoded protein is CASSRTASNEKLFF.

This rearrangement joins TRBV6-6 to TRBJ1-5, with 8 bases identical to TRBD1. Germline values: CDR1 MNHNY, CDR2 SVGAGI (reference sequence). The CDR3 has 14 residues. With V trimmed by 8 bases and J by 7 bases, 10 bases remained unmatched. CDR3: CASHFGQGRQPQHF. CDR3 nucleotide sequence: TGTGCCAGCCATTTCGGACAGGGCCGACAGCCCCAGCATTTT.

The rearrangement links TRBV6-1 to TRBJ2-7, with 8 bases lining up with TRBD2. The V gene end was trimmed by 1 base and the J gene end by 1 base; junction bases not matched to a gene: 6. In germline, CDR1 is MNHNS, CDR2 SASEGT. This CDR3 has 16 residues. DNA of the CDR3: TGTGCCAGCAGTGAAGTGGTGTTAGCGGGGTCCTACGAGCAGTACTTC. Translating it yields CASSEVVLAGSYEQYF.

In its sample, this clone was seen once. The gene calls are TRBV29-1 and TRBJ1-2; maybe TRBD1 (6 bases). The V end lost 6 bases, the J end lost 4 bases, and 15 bases lay between the germline ends. This CDR3 region has 13 residues. CDR1 is SQVTM, CDR2 ANQGSEA, per germline. CDR3 in amino acids: CSVTTGTGYGYTF. The DNA for the CDR3 is TGCAGCGTCACCACAGGGACGGGCTATGGCTACACCTTC. The full variable domain, in which reference TRBV29-1 and TRBJ1-2 provide the parts outside the CDR3, is SAVISQKPSRDICQRGTSLTIQCQVDSQVTMMFWYRQQPGQSLTLIATANQGSEATYESGFVIDKFPISRPNLTFSTLTVSNMSPEDSSIYLCSVTTGTGYGYTFGSGTRLTVV.

The V and J genes are TRBV27 and TRBJ2-3, with TRBD2 as a possible D gene (6 bases). The length of the CDR3 is 14 residues. Germline loops: CDR1 MNHEY, CDR2 SMNVEV (reference sequence). V was pared by 4 bases and J by 2 bases, with 10 bases between. The CDR3 spells CASSWDWNTDTQYF. CDR3 DNA: TGTGCCAGCAGTTGGGACTGGAACACAGATACGCAGTATTTT.

V is TRBV7-9 and J is TRBJ2-7; a possible D gene is TRBD2 (5 bases). V was cut by 4 bases and J by 5 bases, with 15 bases left in between. Germline V gene sequence: CDR1 SEHNR, CDR2 FQNEAQ (reference sequence). The CDR3 has 14 amino acids. CDR3 amino acids: CASSSPMRADEQYV. CDR3 sequence (DNA): TGTGCCAGCAGCTCCCCCATGCGGGCGGACGAGCAGTACGTC.

The chain couples TRBV7-9 to TRBJ1-1, with D possibly matching TRBD1 (6 bases). CDR1 SEHNR and CDR2 FQNEAQ come from the germline V gene (reference sequence). The CDR3 length is 14 residues. The V end lost 3 bases, the J end lost 4 bases, and 12 bases lay between the germline ends. The chain's CDR3 is CASSFSRGSTEAFF. The CDR3 coding sequence is TGTGCCAGCAGCTTTAGCAGGGGAAGCACTGAAGCTTTCTTT. The entire variable domain, with the rest obtained from reference TRBV7-9 and TRBJ1-1, is as follows: DTGVSQNPRHKITKRGQNVTFRCDPISEHNRLYWYRQTLGQGPEFLTYFQNEAQLEKSRLLSDRFSAERPKGSFSTLEIQRTEQGDSAMYLCASSFSRGSTEAFFGQGTRLTVV.